This section outlines one TCR beta chain sequence together with its context. What it binds is not known. This sample was taken from a study of T-cell reconstitution after alpha-beta-depleted transplantation in children. Notes on the study in general: One year post-transplant, T-cell counts and diversity were largely derived from T cells produced anew.

CDR3 length equals 16 residues. V lost 5 bases and J 0 bases, leaving 14 bases between the germline ends. Germline assignment: CDR1 SGHVS and CDR2 FNYEAQ. TCRbeta library preparation incorporated unique molecular identifiers. MiXCR was run by TCRdb on the PCR reads, yielding one entry per CDR3 protein. The sample carries around 190,000 distinct CDR3 sequences, approximately 6.3% recorded once. This receptor was taken from a boy aged 2-15 years with acute lymphoblastic leukemia, due to receive a stem cell transplant. V usage is TRBV7-6 and J usage is TRBJ1-3; D is unresolved. This specimen was PBMCs, taken before TCRalphabeta/CD19-depleted stem cell transplant. CDR3 bases: TGTGCCAGCAGCCAGCCAACCAGCTCCTCTGGAAACACCATATATTTT. Encoded protein: CASSQPTSSSGNTIYF.